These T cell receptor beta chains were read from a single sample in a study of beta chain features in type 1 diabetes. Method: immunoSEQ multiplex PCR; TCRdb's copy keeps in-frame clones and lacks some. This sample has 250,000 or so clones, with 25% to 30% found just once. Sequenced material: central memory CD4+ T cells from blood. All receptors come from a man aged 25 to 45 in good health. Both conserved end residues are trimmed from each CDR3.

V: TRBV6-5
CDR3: ASRGQGRSSYEQY

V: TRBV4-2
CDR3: ASSQESSKETQY

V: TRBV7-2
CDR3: ASSSTSGRTDTQY

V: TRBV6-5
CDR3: ASSSPIETQY

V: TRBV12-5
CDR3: ASGLDRGYEQY

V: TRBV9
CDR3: ASSVWGSSYNEQF

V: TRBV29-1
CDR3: SVEGLAGANTDTQY

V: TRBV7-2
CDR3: ASSLTSGGRQETQY

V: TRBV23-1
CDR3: ARLDWGTDTQY

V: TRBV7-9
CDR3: ASSQGGLSSYNEQF

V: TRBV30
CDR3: AFSTGAKNEKLF

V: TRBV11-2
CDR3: ASSLERGEAYEQY

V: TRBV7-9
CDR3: ASSVGPQGTDTQY

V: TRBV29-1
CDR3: SVVGGSGSRGQETQY

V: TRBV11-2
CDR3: ASGVNEQF

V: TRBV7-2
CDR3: ASSPLGIGGPEAF

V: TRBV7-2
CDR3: ASSSEGQGSAYEQY

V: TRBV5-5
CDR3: ASSSGQGTTEAF

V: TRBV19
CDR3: ASLFFGVNTEAF

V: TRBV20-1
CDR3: SASPQETQY

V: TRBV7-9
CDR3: ASSLMTASYEQY

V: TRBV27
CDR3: ASSLTGQGPYEQY

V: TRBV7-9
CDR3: ASSLHYKTNEKLF

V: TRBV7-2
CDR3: ASSSQAGGYNEQF

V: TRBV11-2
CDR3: ASCIAGSGTDTQY

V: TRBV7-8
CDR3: ASSSDGGASDTQY

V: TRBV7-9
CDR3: ASSQLRDRRTEAF

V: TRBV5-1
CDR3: ASSLGDVNQPQH

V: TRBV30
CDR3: AWRLDGGNQPQH